This entry is about one T cell receptor (beta chain). Method: immunoSEQ multiplex PCR; TCRdb's copy keeps in-frame clones and lacks some. The sample yields 310,000 or so clones, around 84% seen once. J lost 4 bases, V lost 3 bases, and 3 bases had no gene match. The V gene's germline CDR1 is SGDLS and CDR2 YYNGEE. The length of the CDR3 is 15 residues. These data come from a study of blood T cell repertoires in COVID-19. Overall study context: Italy, Spain and the United States were the sources of the convalescent and acute COVID-19 samples. From T cells, B-cell-depleted T cells, or PBMCs came the material, which was cDNA or gDNA.

The sequenced sample was peripheral blood. The chain employs TRBV9 and TRBJ2-6, with 8 bases aligning to TRBD1. The clonotype comes from a man between 65 and 80 years old with acute or convalescent COVID-19. In DNA, the CDR3 is TGTGCCAGCAGCGGACAGGGGATAGGGGCCAACGTCCTGACTTTC. The encoded protein is CASSGQGIGANVLTF.